This T cell receptor (beta chain) was identified during a study of cytomegalovirus exposure and HLA in healthy donors. This CDR3 is 16 amino acids long. V lost 8 bases and J lost 0, with 14 bases in between. Germline assignment: CDR1 SNHLY and CDR2 FYNNEI. The PCR was carried out with 60 Vbeta primers and 13 Jbeta primers. Produced via immunoSEQ multiplex PCR; TCRdb's table is partial and in-frame only. Among 95,000 to 150,000 clones, about 84% were seen once, and the ten largest hold 3.6%. The chain combines TRBV2 with TRBJ2-6; the D gene is possibly TRBD1 (7 bases). Source material: PBMCs. The sequence was obtained from a man aged 35 to 55 in good health and CMV-seronegative. CDR3 region: CASAGQLYSGANVLTF. CDR3 sequence (DNA): TGTGCCAGCGCGGGACAGCTATACTCTGGGGCCAACGTCCTGACTTTC.